The 22 T cell receptor beta chains in this list originate from one sample, sequenced in a study of T-cell memory formation after mild COVID-19. One entry per CDR3 protein, called by TCRdb with MiXCR from the 5' RACE reads. The sample has fewer than 350,000 distinct CDR3 sequences; roughly 18% are singletons. Sequencing was carried out using PBMCs or a T cell subset sorted from them (not recorded which). The receptors derive from a man between 18 and 35 years old who had mild COVID-19 (a few samples of this study predate the infection). Cell type and time point are not known.

The chain recombines TRBV5-1 with TRBJ2-7; TRBD2 agrees at 9 bases. The CDR3 contains 13 residues. Germline V gene data show CDR1 as SGHRS and CDR2 as YFSETQ. The J segment lost 2 bases and the V segment lost 7 bases, leaving 4 bases of the junction unmatched. CDR3 coding DNA: TGCGCCAGCGCCGTAGCGGGGGCCTACGAGCAGTACTTC. It yields the protein CASAVAGAYEQYF.

This clonotype turned up a few times. The chain is built from TRBV2 and TRBJ2-5; 7 positions agree with TRBD1. Trimming at V came to 8 bases and at J to 2 bases, leaving 5 bases not matched to a gene. The CDR3 covers 13 residues. Germline V gene lookup returns CDR1 SNHLY and CDR2 FYNNEI. In DNA form, the CDR3 reads TGTGCCAGCGAACAGGGGATACAAGAGACCCAGTACTTC. This encodes CASEQGIQETQYF.

This clonotype was picked up a small number of times. The chain has TRBV20-1 and TRBJ1-1; D not certain. In germline, CDR1 is DFQATT, CDR2 SNEGSKA (reference sequence). V lost 7 bases, J lost 8 bases, and 17 bases lay in between. This CDR3 has 12 amino acids. The CDR3 DNA is TGCAGTGTTTCCAAGGGTAGGGTCGAAGCTTTCTTT. It is translated as CSVSKGRVEAFF.

The chain couples TRBV12-5 to TRBJ2-7; 9 positions match TRBD1. V lost 5 bases and J lost 5; bases outside the gene matches: 7. The CDR3 covers 14 residues. In germline, CDR1 is LGHNT, CDR2 FRNRAP. CDR3 in amino acids: CASGEGTGINEQYF. The CDR3 DNA sequence: TGTGCTAGTGGTGAAGGGACAGGGATCAACGAGCAGTACTTC. Full variable domain (outside the CDR3, taken from reference TRBV12-5 and TRBJ2-7): DARVTQTPRHKVTEMGQEVTMRCQPILGHNTVFWYRQTMMQGLELLAYFRNRAPLDDSGMPKDRFSAEMPDATLATLKIQPSEPRDSAVYFCASGEGTGINEQYFGPGTRLTVT.

This clonotype was seen at least ten times. The DNA of the CDR3 is TGTGCCAGCAGAGGTGATTCCGGGAACGACCCGACCCAGTACTTC. It encodes CASRGDSGNDPTQYF. This chain uses TRBV12-3 or TRBV12-4 with TRBJ2-5, with a tentative D call TRBD2 (5 bases). This CDR3 has 15 amino acids. V was clipped by 6 bases and J by 7 bases, with 21 bases between them.

The J gene is TRBJ1-1, the V gene TRBV4-3, with D unclear. The CDR3 contains 16 residues. Between the trimmed V and J ends, which lost 0 bases and 2 bases, there was a span of 13 bases. Germline V CDR1 and CDR2: LGHNA, YSLEER. The CDR3 bases are TGCGCCAGCAGCCAAGAACTGGCACAGCTCAACACTGAAGCTTTCTTT. Its protein is CASSQELAQLNTEAFF.

The DNA of the CDR3 is TGTGCCAGCAGTGAGGTCGGGGGCGACTACGAGCAGTACGTC. It translates to CASSEVGGDYEQYV. This chain uses TRBV6-1 with TRBJ2-7; D could derive from TRBD1 or TRBD2 (6 bases each). Germline loops: CDR1 MNHNS, CDR2 SASEGT. V shed 3 bases and J shed 3 bases, with 12 bases lying between them. There are 14 residues in the CDR3.

The chain recombines TRBV11-3 with TRBJ2-2; no firm D call. The CDR3 runs to 16 residues. The germline V gene has CDR1 SGHNT and CDR2 YENEEA. Trimming pared 1 base from V and 1 base from J, leaving 10 bases between. DNA of the CDR3: TGTGCCAGCAGCTTAGCCACCTTACAGAACACCGGGGAGCTGTTTTTT. Residues: CASSLATLQNTGELFF.

This clonotype was seen a few times. The rearrangement uses TRBV9 and TRBJ1-6; D possibly corresponds to TRBD1 (6 bases). The CDR3 is made up of 15 amino acids. Trimming took 4 bases from V and 10 from J, leaving 18 bases between them. CDR1 SGDLS and CDR2 YYNGEE come from the germline V gene. This CDR3 is CASSSRTATLSPLHF. The DNA for the CDR3 is TGTGCCAGCAGCTCACGGACAGCAACTTTATCACCCCTCCACTTT. Full variable domain (outside the CDR3, taken from reference TRBV9 and TRBJ1-6): DSGVTQTPKHLITATGQRVTLRCSPRSGDLSVYWYQQSLDQGLQFLIQYYNGEERAKGNILERFSAQQFPDLHSELNLSSLELGDSALYFCASSSRTATLSPLHFGNGTRLTVT.

This clonotype was seen a handful of times. V usage is TRBV12-3 or TRBV12-4 and J usage is TRBJ2-2; 8 nucleotides align to TRBD2. Trimming removed 2 bases from V and 0 bases from J; junction bases left unmatched: 5. There are 17 residues in the CDR3. CDR3 residues: CASSLIGGGSNTGELFF. CDR3 sequence (DNA): TGTGCCAGCAGTTTAATCGGCGGGGGGTCGAACACCGGGGAGCTGTTTTTT.

The chain uses TRBV20-1 and TRBJ1-1; TRBD1 aligns across 8 bases. The CDR3 is 15 amino acids. Germline V gene sequence: CDR1 DFQATT, CDR2 SNEGSKA (reference sequence). V gave up 2 bases and J gave up 3 bases; unmatched junction bases: 8. The CDR3 reads CSARRQGRVYTEAFF. The CDR3 bases are TGCAGTGCTAGAAGACAGGGGCGGGTGTACACTGAAGCTTTCTTT.

This chain joins TRBV7-9 and TRBJ1-2; TRBD1 might be the D (5 bases). V was trimmed by 7 bases and J by 8 bases, leaving 20 bases between them. Germline-derived CDR1 and CDR2 are SEHNR and FQNEAQ (reference sequence). The CDR3 has 14 residues. The CDR3 protein is CASTITGTLGGYTF. The CDR3 DNA reads TGTGCCAGCACCATCACCGGGACCTTAGGCGGCTACACCTTC. Full variable domain (outside the CDR3, taken from reference TRBV7-9 and TRBJ1-2): DTGVSQNPRHKITKRGQNVTFRCDPISEHNRLYWYRQTLGQGPEFLTYFQNEAQLEKSRLLSDRFSAERPKGSFSTLEIQRTEQGDSAMYLCASTITGTLGGYTFGSGTRLTVV.

DNA for the CDR3: TGCGCCAGCAGCTCGAGGGGCCCAACAGCCGGGGAGCTGTTTTTT. As protein: CASSSRGPTAGELFF. This chain links TRBV5-1 with TRBJ2-2; tentatively, D is TRBD1 or TRBD2 (5 bases each). Trimming shortened V by 3 bases and J by 6 bases, and 15 bases separated the two germline ends. Germline V gives CDR1 SGHRS, CDR2 YFSETQ. The CDR3 consists of 15 residues.

This clonotype has only a few counts. V and J are TRBV11-2 and TRBJ2-1, with D perhaps TRBD1 or TRBD2 (5 bases each). Germline CDR1 and CDR2: SGHAT and FQNNGV. V was clipped by 6 bases and J by 0 bases, with 9 bases between them. The CDR3 length is 14 residues. The CDR3 loop is CASRWGSSYNEQFF. CDR3 DNA sequence: TGTGCCAGCAGGTGGGGGAGCTCCTACAATGAGCAGTTCTTC.

This chain connects TRBV10-3 to TRBJ2-5; TRBD2 agrees at 9 bases. J was trimmed by 2 bases and V by 5 bases; bases with no gene match: 12. This CDR3 comprises 17 residues. Germline V lookup: CDR1 ENHRY, CDR2 SYGVKD. This CDR3 reads CAISPHSGGSSQETQYF. CDR3 nucleotide sequence: TGTGCCATCAGTCCCCACAGCGGGGGGTCGTCTCAAGAGACCCAGTACTTC.

V is TRBV12-3 or TRBV12-4 and J is TRBJ1-5; D is unclear. V shed 4 bases and J shed 7 bases, with 17 bases lying between them. There are 15 residues in the CDR3. This chain's CDR3 is CASSSPRGGGQPQHF. CDR3 coding DNA: TGTGCCAGCAGTTCCCCTCGTGGAGGAGGGCAGCCCCAGCATTTT.

The chain combines TRBV14 with TRBJ1-1; D uncertain. The CDR3 is 13 amino acids. The germline CDR1 and CDR2 sequences are SGHDN and FVKESK. V lost 7 bases and J 6 bases, leaving 15 bases between the germline ends. This CDR3 reads CASNQEPGAEAFF. CDR3 bases: TGTGCCAGCAACCAGGAGCCGGGAGCTGAAGCTTTCTTT.

In its sample, this clonotype was seen once. J is TRBJ2-3 and V is TRBV29-1, with 7 bases lining up with TRBD2. J was trimmed by 4 bases and V by 7 bases; bases with no gene match: 23. This CDR3 comprises 18 residues. In germline, CDR1 is SQVTM, CDR2 ANQGSEA. CDR3 nucleotide sequence: TGCAGCGCCCTTTTCCTAGCGGCTTCCCTTGTAGGGGCAGATACGCAGTATTTT. Its protein is CSALFLAASLVGADTQYF.

This clonotype was recorded once. V gene TRBV5-4 combines with J gene TRBJ1-4; D perhaps matches TRBD1 (6 bases). Germline V gives CDR1 SGHNT, CDR2 YYREEE (reference sequence). Trimming left V 3 bases short and J 8 bases short, with 14 bases between. This CDR3 has 14 amino acids. The CDR3 loop is CASSWRGSREKLFF. For the CDR3, the DNA is TGTGCCAGCAGCTGGAGGGGGTCCAGAGAAAAACTGTTTTTT.

This clonotype turned up a few times. The chain has TRBV20-1 and TRBJ2-5; TRBD2 is a possible D gene (5 bases). The CDR3 sequence is 14 residues long. Per the germline V gene, CDR1 is DFQATT and CDR2 is SNEGSKA (reference sequence). Between the trimmed V and J ends, which lost 1 base and 0 bases, there was a span of 9 bases. The CDR3 spells CSARGTRYQETQYF. DNA of the CDR3: TGCAGTGCTAGAGGGACTCGGTACCAAGAGACCCAGTACTTC.

This clonotype showed up many times. This rearrangement joins TRBV7-9 to TRBJ1-1, with D hard to call. Germline V gene sequence: CDR1 SEHNR, CDR2 FQNEAQ (reference sequence). This CDR3 is built from 10 residues. V lost 3 bases to trimming and J lost 5 bases, with 1 base between them. The CDR3 DNA follows: TGTGCCAGCAGCTTGACTGAAGCTTTCTTT. Translating it yields CASSLTEAFF.

This clonotype appeared many times. The chain couples TRBV4-3 to TRBJ2-3, with D hard to call. The CDR3 loop spans 14 amino acids. Germline lookup yields CDR1 LGHNA and CDR2 YSLEER. The V gene lost 0 bases and the J gene lost 4 bases, with 8 bases spanning the gap. For the CDR3, the DNA is TGCGCCAGCAGCCAAGAAACCTGGGCAGATACGCAGTATTTT. It encodes CASSQETWADTQYF.